Below, one T cell receptor beta chain is given with its context. Its antigen is still unknown. The data belong to a study of identical twins. Broader study findings: Abundant cord blood beta clonotypes carried fewer insertions; memory repertoires showed none. Models underestimated out-of-frame TCR alpha sharing in monozygotic twins. Twin pairs' shared out-of-frame alpha sequences were enriched in low generation probability.

Template switching added a universal primer site, and cDNA bore unique molecular identifiers. TCRdb re-analysed the 5' RACE reads in MiXCR, keeping a single row per CDR3 protein. The table lists roughly 1,500,000 distinct CDR3 sequences, about 30% of them singletons, with around 0.25% in the top ten. This CDR3 has 18 residues. Germline V gene data show CDR1 as MNHNS and CDR2 as SASEGT. The V gene lost 2 bases and the J gene lost 6 bases, with 23 bases spanning the gap. The rearrangement joins TRBV6-1 to TRBJ2-1, with a possible D match to TRBD1 (9 bases). Sequencing input: cord blood. The source of this sequence is a newborn girl in good health. DNA of the CDR3: TGTGCCAGCAGTGAAAGGCTTAGCGGGACAGGGCCCCTCAATGAGCAGTTCTTC. Translating it yields CASSERLSGTGPLNEQFF.